The 20 T cell receptor beta chains below were found in one sample sequenced in a study of response to subunit inactivated influenza vaccine. TCRdb processed the RT-PCR reads anew with MiXCR; each CDR3 protein has one entry. This table holds about 570,000 distinct CDR3 sequences, about 11% found once. A further study also used this sample, focusing on T cells expressing NK-cell markers. That study reports: UMI-tagged 5'RACE template switching yielded the TCR beta cDNA.

The specimen comprised PBMCs from blood, sampled on the day of vaccination. The receptors derive from a man aged 50 to 59 who received an inactivated influenza vaccine.

There are a few counts of this clonotype. The CDR3 bases are TGTGCCAGCACCCTGATGGGCAGGGGCACTGAAGCTTTCTTT. It codes for CASTLMGRGTEAFF. The J gene is TRBJ1-1, the V gene TRBV28; D may be TRBD1 (6 bases). The length of the CDR3 is 14 residues. Per germline, CDR1 MDHEN and CDR2 SYDVKM. Trimming cost V 7 bases and J 4 bases, with 16 bases left between them.

The CDR3 is CASSLRQRTPRGYTF. The CDR3 DNA follows: TGTGCCAGCAGTTTAAGACAACGTACGCCGCGGGGCTACACCTTC. This chain joins TRBV12-3 or TRBV12-4 and TRBJ1-2; no clear D gene. The CDR3 is 15 residues long. The germline V and J ends were trimmed by 2 bases and 8 bases, with 18 bases remaining between them.

For this clonotype: The germline gene is not matched at one end of the junction; a read error may be the cause. V and J are TRBV10-3 and TRBJ1-2, with 11 bases lining up with TRBD1. The CDR3 has 15 residues. Germline V lookup: CDR1 ENHRY, CDR2 SYGVKD. CDR3: CAITRGTGGNNGYTF. In nucleotides, the CDR3 is TGTGCCATCACAAGGGGGACAGGGGGTAACAATGGCTACACCTTC.

This rearrangement joins TRBV5-1 to TRBJ2-3; 12 bases map to TRBD1. Looked up from germline, CDR1 is SGHRS and CDR2 is YFSETQ. This CDR3 has 15 residues. Germline trimming cut 3 bases from V and 6 bases from J; bases unmatched to any gene: 5. The CDR3 sequence is CASSSGTGGQDTQYF. CDR3 DNA sequence: TGCGCCAGCAGCTCCGGGACAGGGGGCCAGGATACGCAGTATTTT.

This clonotype has only a few counts. The chain carries TRBV18 and TRBJ2-3; D ambiguous. Germline V gene lookup returns CDR1 KGHSH and CDR2 LQKENI. Trimming took off 4 bases at V and 2 bases at J, with 13 bases between the two ends. This CDR3 has 15 residues. CDR3 nucleotides: TGTGCCAGCTCACGTGACCACAGCCCCACAGATACGCAGTATTTT. Residues: CASSRDHSPTDTQYF.

This clonotype has ten or more counts. The chain has TRBV12-3 or TRBV12-4 and TRBJ2-1; TRBD2 matches 9 bases. With V trimmed by 5 bases and J by 2 bases, 4 bases remained unmatched. CDR3 size: 15 residues. CDR3 sequence (DNA): TGTGCCAGCAGTATAAGCGGGAGGCCCTACAATGAGCAGTTCTTC. It yields the protein CASSISGRPYNEQFF.

CDR3 bases: TGCAGCGTTGCTTCGGGACAGCCGTACGAGCAGTACTTC. It yields the protein CSVASGQPYEQYF. This chain connects TRBV29-1 to TRBJ2-7, with 7 bases aligning to TRBD1. The CDR3 contains 13 residues. The germline V gene encodes CDR1 SQVTM and CDR2 ANQGSEA. V shed 4 bases and J 4 bases; nucleotides not matched to a gene: 7.

The rearrangement joins TRBV2 to TRBJ2-3; 9 nucleotides agree with TRBD2. The CDR3 runs to 13 residues. Germline V CDR1 and CDR2: SNHLY, FYNNEI. The V segment lost 4 bases and the J segment 6 bases; nucleotides outside the gene matches: 2. CDR3 region: CASSATSGDTQYF. CDR3 sequence (DNA): TGTGCCAGCAGTGCGACTAGCGGTGATACGCAGTATTTT.

This clonotype was picked up a small number of times. The chain carries TRBV9 and TRBJ2-1; D is uncertain. The CDR3 consists of 14 residues. From germline, CDR1 is SGDLS and CDR2 YYNGEE. With 0 bases removed from V and 4 bases from J, the gap between germline ends came to 8 bases. CDR3 nucleotides: TGTGCCAGCAGCGTAGAGCTTAGGTACAATGAGCAGTTCTTC. Protein product: CASSVELRYNEQFF. Full variable domain (missing parts from reference TRBV9 and TRBJ2-1): DSGVTQTPKHLITATGQRVTLRCSPRSGDLSVYWYQQSLDQGLQFLIQYYNGEERAKGNILERFSAQQFPDLHSELNLSSLELGDSALYFCASSVELRYNEQFFGPGTRLTVL.

This clonotype appeared a few times. The V call is TRBV7-2, the J call TRBJ2-7; TRBD1 aligns across 10 bases. With V trimmed by 4 bases and J by 3 bases, 6 bases remained unmatched. Germline V gene sequence: CDR1 SGHTA, CDR2 FQGNSA. The CDR3 loop spans 15 amino acids. The CDR3 loop reads CASSSPDRGNYEQYF. The CDR3 coding sequence is TGTGCCAGCAGCTCCCCGGACAGGGGGAACTACGAGCAGTACTTC.

This clonotype has only a few counts. This chain uses TRBV7-2 with TRBJ2-7, with D unresolved. V lost 1 base and J lost 5, with 12 bases in between. This CDR3 is built from 14 residues. The germline CDR1 and CDR2 sequences are SGHTA and FQGNSA. The DNA of the CDR3 is TGTGCCAGCAGCTTAGTTGCTCGTTGGGACGAGCAGTACTTC. It is translated as CASSLVARWDEQYF.

This clonotype occurred many times. The CDR3 sequence is CASSSNGLGMFF. The CDR3 DNA sequence: TGTGCCAGCAGCTCCAACGGACTAGGGATGTTCTTC. The chain recombines TRBV7-8 with TRBJ2-1; TRBD2 aligns across 7 bases. CDR1 and CDR2 (germline): SGHVS, FQNEAQ. The CDR3 contains 12 residues. Losses at the gene ends were 4 bases for V and 15 bases for J; bases not matched to a gene: 9.

The chain carries TRBV28 and TRBJ2-3; the D gene is possibly TRBD1 (6 bases). V lost 2 bases and J lost 6, with 12 bases in between. This CDR3 is 14 amino acids long. Germline values: CDR1 MDHEN, CDR2 SYDVKM. In DNA, the CDR3 is TGTGCCAGCAGTTTACAGGGACAATCCGATACGCAGTATTTT. It yields the protein CASSLQGQSDTQYF.

The sample holds a few counts of this clonotype. The V and J genes are TRBV20-1 and TRBJ1-6; possibly TRBD1 for D (5 bases). Germline V gene data show CDR1 as DFQATT and CDR2 as SNEGSKA (reference sequence). Trimming removed 1 base from V and 5 bases from J, with 6 bases in between. This CDR3 has 13 residues. CDR3 loop: CSARGQNNSPLHF. The CDR3 region has the DNA TGCAGTGCTAGAGGACAGAATAATTCACCCCTCCACTTT.

This clonotype was observed at least ten times. The rearrangement joins TRBV9 to TRBJ2-7; tentative D call: TRBD1 (7 bases). This CDR3 has 15 amino acids. Germline V CDR1 and CDR2: SGDLS, YYNGEE. Trimming left V 0 bases short and J 2 bases short, with 12 bases between. The CDR3 spells CASSVDPGGTYEQYF. DNA for the CDR3: TGTGCCAGCAGCGTAGATCCAGGGGGGACCTACGAGCAGTACTTC.

V usage is TRBV11-2 and J usage is TRBJ2-2; TRBD2 aligns across 14 bases. V shed 3 bases, J shed 5 bases, and the junction held 11 bases outside the gene matches. The length of the CDR3 is 19 residues. Germline V gene lookup returns CDR1 SGHAT and CDR2 FQNNGV. This chain's CDR3 is CASSFLRGLAGAWTGELFF. DNA for the CDR3: TGTGCCAGCAGCTTCCTTCGGGGACTAGCGGGGGCTTGGACCGGGGAGCTGTTTTTT.

The chain carries TRBV5-4 and TRBJ2-5, with 8 bases that match TRBD1. Germline V lookup: CDR1 SGHNT, CDR2 YYREEE (reference sequence). There are 15 residues in the CDR3. V shed 4 bases, J shed 4 bases, and the junction held 9 bases outside the gene matches. This CDR3 is CASSGQGARGETQYF. CDR3 bases: TGTGCCAGCAGCGGACAGGGCGCTCGGGGAGAGACCCAGTACTTC.

The chain uses TRBV5-1 and TRBJ2-4; a possible D gene is TRBD2 (5 bases). V was clipped by 4 bases and J by 7 bases, with 12 bases between them. The CDR3 contains 13 residues. Germline V gene data show CDR1 as SGHRS and CDR2 as YFSETQ. CDR3 DNA: TGCGCCAGCAGCGCCAATGAGGGTAACATTCAGTACTTC. Encoded protein: CASSANEGNIQYF.

V gene TRBV5-5 combines with J gene TRBJ2-3, with 8 nucleotides matching TRBD2. J gave up 1 base and V 0 bases, and 4 bases lay outside the gene matches. CDR3 length: 16 amino acids. Germline-derived CDR1 and CDR2 are SGHKS and YYEKEE (reference sequence). The CDR3 region is CASSLAGTRGTDTQYF. The CDR3 DNA reads TGTGCCAGCAGCTTGGCCGGGACTAGAGGCACAGATACGCAGTATTTT.

The chain has TRBV4-3 and TRBJ2-7; a possible D gene is TRBD2 (6 bases). Germline V gives CDR1 LGHNA, CDR2 YSLEER. Trimming stripped 5 bases from V and 0 bases from J, with 11 bases between. CDR3 length: 14 residues. The CDR3 region is CASSTGLNSYEQYF. CDR3 in DNA: TGCGCCAGCAGCACGGGACTTAACTCCTACGAGCAGTACTTC.